The T cell receptor beta chain under discussion was sequenced for a study of OX40 agonist ivuxolimab in advanced cancers. Study details: Those enrolled were about 80% male, with a mean age of 60 years and ages from roughly 20 to 90. Past anti-PD-1, anti-PD-L1 or anti-CTLA-4 therapy was accepted, and 40% to 50% had received some. Whole-study findings and limits: Patients with a partial response at 0.1-3.0 mg/kg had among the lowest clonal expansion. Low normalized clonal expansion also occurred in some nonresponding patients.

This table comes from immunoSEQ multiplex PCR, and its TCRdb copy is limited to in-frame clones, with some not included. The sample lists over 55,000 clones, 65% to 90% occurring once. With respect to this clone: No antigen is known for it. At one end the junction does not follow the germline gene, possibly because of a read error.

The length of the CDR3 is 14 residues. Germline-derived CDR1 and CDR2 are KGHSH and LQKENI. J is TRBJ1-2 and V is TRBV18; D is unclear. This TCR derives from an adult with an advanced solid tumor such as melanoma, head and neck, liver or kidney cancer. The specimen was CD4+ or CD8+ T cells sorted from blood, collected in a trial of the OX40 agonist ivuxolimab. The CDR3 nucleotides are TGTGCCAGCTCCCCACCGGCGGGAGACTATGGCTACACCTTC. It yields the protein CASSPPAGDYGYTF.